Shown below are 20 T cell receptor beta chains from a single sample sequenced in a study of graft-versus-host responses after intestinal transplantation. TCRdb's copy holds only in-frame clones and misses some; the assay was immunoSEQ multiplex PCR. The top ten clones hold approximately 1.1% of a sample with some 87,000 clones, 90% to 95% of them seen once. These receptors have no known antigen. The sample was unstimulated CD8+ T cells sorted from spleen or lymph node cells, taken before transplant. These receptors originate from a human donor who was the organ donor for an intestinal transplant.

The chain uses TRBV11-2 and TRBJ2-3; D is perhaps TRBD2 (6 bases). CDR3 length: 15 residues. CDR1 is SGHAT, CDR2 FQNNGV, per germline. The V end was cut by 1 base, the J end by 3 bases, with 11 bases between. The CDR3: CASSLVAGSTDTQYF. CDR3 bases: TGTGCCAGCAGCTTAGTGGCGGGATCAACAGATACGCAGTATTTT. Together with reference TRBV11-2 and TRBJ2-3, the CDR3 gives the full variable domain: EAGVAQSPRYKIIEKRQSVAFWCNPISGHATLYWYQQILGQGPKLLIQFQNNGVVDDSQLPKDRFSAERLKGVDSTLKIQPAKLEDSAVYLCASSLVAGSTDTQYFGPGTRLTVL.

The chain combines TRBV7-9 with TRBJ2-5; 8 nucleotides match TRBD1. Germline assignment: CDR1 SEHNR and CDR2 FQNEAQ (reference sequence). The CDR3 has 13 amino acids. The trim removed 7 bases at V and 5 bases at J, leaving 6 bases unmatched. The CDR3 region has the DNA TGTGCCAGCACCCTCAGGGGGCCCGAGACCCAGTACTTC. This codes for CASTLRGPETQYF.

This sequence joins TRBV12-5 and TRBJ2-1; 8 bases agree with TRBD2. CDR1 is LGHNT, CDR2 FRNRAP, per germline. The CDR3 has 14 residues. V was clipped by 5 bases and J by 10 bases; unmatched bases: 10. This chain's CDR3 is CASGPQAGAGEQFF. The CDR3 nucleotides read TGTGCTAGTGGTCCTCAAGCGGGGGCCGGAGAGCAGTTCTTC. The complete variable domain, with remaining parts taken from reference TRBV12-5 and TRBJ2-1, reads DARVTQTPRHKVTEMGQEVTMRCQPILGHNTVFWYRQTMMQGLELLAYFRNRAPLDDSGMPKDRFSAEMPDATLATLKIQPSEPRDSAVYFCASGPQAGAGEQFFGPGTRLTVL.

In its sample, this clone was seen once. The rearrangement uses TRBV6-5 and TRBJ1-1; no reliable D call. Per the germline V gene, CDR1 is MNHEY and CDR2 is SVGAGI. Trimming pared 5 bases from V and 1 base from J, leaving 8 bases between. This CDR3 has 13 amino acids. CDR3 region: CASSPRWNTEAFF. The CDR3 DNA sequence: TGTGCCAGCAGTCCCCGGTGGAACACTGAAGCTTTCTTT.

The chain uses TRBV11-1 and TRBJ2-7, with 9 bases lining up with TRBD2. The germline V gene has CDR1 SGHAT and CDR2 FQDESV (reference sequence). The length of the CDR3 is 17 residues. J was trimmed by 6 bases and V by 2 bases; bases with no gene match: 14. The CDR3 here is CASSLRETQREVAEQYF. In nucleotides, the CDR3 is TGTGCCAGCAGCTTAAGGGAAACACAGCGGGAGGTCGCCGAGCAGTACTTC.

The rearrangement links TRBV9 to TRBJ2-3; D gene ambiguous. This CDR3 has 12 amino acids. Trimming took 5 bases from V and 0 from J, leaving 4 bases between them. Looked up from germline, CDR1 is SGDLS and CDR2 is YYNGEE. CDR3 nucleotides: TGTGCCAGCAGTCGTAGCACAGATACGCAGTATTTT. Translation gives CASSRSTDTQYF.

The chain joins TRBV2 to TRBJ1-5; D might be TRBD1 (6 bases). Trimming left V 5 bases short and J 3 bases short, with 20 bases between. Germline V gene lookup returns CDR1 SNHLY and CDR2 FYNNEI. There are 17 residues in the CDR3. The CDR3 DNA reads as TGTGCCAGCAGTCATATTCCACAGGGTACCTTCAATCAGCCCCAGCATTTT. Its translation: CASSHIPQGTFNQPQHF.

The chain couples TRBV7-6 to TRBJ2-7; TRBD1 matches 9 bases. V lost 5 bases to trimming and J lost 3 bases; unmatched junction nucleotides: 11. This CDR3 has 16 residues. CDR1 is SGHVS and CDR2 is FNYEAQ in the germline V gene. The CDR3 DNA sequence: TGTGCCAGCAGCGAGGGACCACGGGACAGGGACTACGAGCAGTACTTC. It encodes CASSEGPRDRDYEQYF. The whole variable domain, filled in from reference TRBV7-6 and TRBJ2-7, reads GAGVSQSPRYKVTKRGQDVALRCDPISGHVSLYWYRQALGQGPEFLTYFNYEAQQDKSGLPNDRFSAERPEGSISTLTIQRTEQRDSAMYRCASSEGPRDRDYEQYFGPGTRLTVT.

The chain links TRBV7-3 to TRBJ2-3; D is possibly TRBD1 (6 bases). Per the germline V gene, CDR1 is SGHTA and CDR2 is FQGTGA. Deletions cut 5 bases from V and 1 base from J, with 19 bases between. The CDR3 totals 17 residues. CDR3 DNA sequence: TGTGCCAGCAGCCCGGTACAGGGTAGTAGCGGCACAGATACGCAGTATTTT. This sequence encodes CASSPVQGSSGTDTQYF.

The chain joins TRBV5-6 to TRBJ2-5, with 8 bases aligning to TRBD1. Germline-derived CDR1 and CDR2 are SGHDT and YYEEEE. Trimming cost V 0 bases and J 0 bases; bases outside gene matches: 1. This CDR3 spans 15 amino acids. CDR3 amino acids: CASSLDRGYQETQYF. As DNA, the CDR3 is TGTGCCAGCAGCTTGGACAGGGGGTACCAAGAGACCCAGTACTTC.

In DNA, the CDR3 is TGTGCCAGCAGCTTAAGGGGACAGATCGTACAGGGGCGCTACGAGCAGTACTTC. Translated: CASSLRGQIVQGRYEQYF. The chain carries TRBV13 and TRBJ2-7, with 7 bases matching TRBD1. The CDR3 spans 18 residues. Germline V lookup: CDR1 PRHDT, CDR2 FYEKMQ (reference sequence). The V and J ends lost 2 bases and 3 bases, in that order; junction bases with no gene match: 16.

V and J are TRBV10-3 and TRBJ1-1, with D perhaps matching TRBD1 (5 bases). Germline V lookup: CDR1 ENHRY, CDR2 SYGVKD. V was pared by 7 bases and J by 5 bases, with 17 bases between. The CDR3 has 14 residues. The CDR3 DNA reads as TGTGCCATCAAGGGGAACCCGAGGCGAACTGAAGCTTTCTTT. It translates to CAIKGNPRRTEAFF.

The chain is built from TRBV9 and TRBJ2-1, with D tentatively TRBD2 (7 bases). V dropped 1 base and J dropped 2 bases, with 10 bases sitting between them. The CDR3 runs 15 residues. CDR1 and CDR2 (germline): SGDLS, YYNGEE. CDR3 in DNA: TGTGCCAGCAGCGTACGGGGGGCGGCCTACAATGAGCAGTTCTTC. Amino acid sequence: CASSVRGAAYNEQFF. Variable domain in full (rest from reference TRBV9 and TRBJ2-1): DSGVTQTPKHLITATGQRVTLRCSPRSGDLSVYWYQQSLDQGLQFLIQYYNGEERAKGNILERFSAQQFPDLHSELNLSSLELGDSALYFCASSVRGAAYNEQFFGPGTRLTVL.

The chain links TRBV7-2 to TRBJ2-2, with 7 nucleotides matching TRBD1. In germline, CDR1 is SGHTA, CDR2 FQGNSA. The CDR3 runs 13 residues. The V and J ends lost 6 bases and 7 bases, in that order; junction bases with no gene match: 5. The CDR3 DNA is TGTGCCAGCAGACCGACAGGGTACGGGGAGCTGTTTTTT. As protein: CASRPTGYGELFF.

The genes are TRBV9 and TRBJ2-1; D might be TRBD2 (6 bases). The CDR3 length is 12 residues. V was pared by 4 bases and J by 12 bases, with 14 bases between. The germline V gene encodes CDR1 SGDLS and CDR2 YYNGEE. The CDR3 reads CASSPAWGGQFF. The CDR3 DNA reads as TGTGCCAGCAGCCCCGCTTGGGGAGGGCAGTTCTTC. Filled out from reference TRBV9 and TRBJ2-1, the complete variable domain reads DSGVTQTPKHLITATGQRVTLRCSPRSGDLSVYWYQQSLDQGLQFLIQYYNGEERAKGNILERFSAQQFPDLHSELNLSSLELGDSALYFCASSPAWGGQFFGPGTRLTVL.

DNA for the CDR3: TGTGCCAGCAGCCGACAGGGGGGATCCTACGAGCAGTACTTC. Its protein product is CASSRQGGSYEQYF. This chain uses TRBV2 with TRBJ2-7; 9 bases are shared with TRBD1. J was trimmed by 1 base and V by 6 bases; bases with no gene match: 4. Germline V gives CDR1 SNHLY, CDR2 FYNNEI. The CDR3 is 14 residues long.

The gene calls are TRBV5-4 and TRBJ2-5; D is uncertain. CDR3 length: 12 amino acids. Trimming cost V 5 bases and J 3 bases, with 8 bases left between them. In germline, CDR1 is SGHNT, CDR2 YYREEE (reference sequence). The CDR3 region is CASRGQEETQYF. DNA of the CDR3: TGTGCCAGCAGGGGTCAGGAAGAGACCCAGTACTTC.

The V gene is TRBV6-4, the J gene TRBJ2-7, with a tentative D call TRBD2 (7 bases). Germline values: CDR1 MRHNA, CDR2 SNTAGT. The CDR3 is made up of 14 amino acids. V was clipped by 11 bases and J by 6 bases, with 23 bases between them. The CDR3 loop reads CAGLMEGGGLEQYF. For the CDR3, the DNA is TGTGCCGGACTGATGGAGGGGGGGGGTCTCGAGCAGTACTTC.

This chain links TRBV5-6 with TRBJ1-5, with a weak D call TRBD1 (5 bases). Per the germline V gene, CDR1 is SGHDT and CDR2 is YYEEEE. The CDR3 loop spans 18 amino acids. V gave up 0 bases and J gave up 0 bases, with 16 bases separating them. The DNA for the CDR3 is TGTGCCAGCAGCTTGGGAGGACAACTGAAATATAGCAATCAGCCCCAGCATTTT. Amino acids: CASSLGGQLKYSNQPQHF.

The chain uses TRBV5-6 and TRBJ1-2; tentatively, D is TRBD1 (5 bases). Trimming took off 1 base at V and 4 bases at J, with 11 bases between the two ends. The CDR3 is 14 amino acids. The V gene's germline CDR1 is SGHDT and CDR2 YYEEEE. The CDR3 DNA is TGTGCCAGCAGCTTGCAGGGCTCGGTCTATGGCTACACCTTC. Protein: CASSLQGSVYGYTF.